The 9 T cell receptor beta chains below were found in one sample sequenced in a study of CD8 T cells in ankylosing spondylitis. MiXCR, applied by TCRdb to the 5' RACE reads, yields one record per CDR3 protein. The sample has about 240,000 distinct CDR3 sequences, over 8.5% seen once; the top ten hold 6.8%. What was sequenced was blood, either unsorted or a sorted T cell fraction (not recorded which). These TCRs come from a male donor with ankylosing spondylitis or in good health (not recorded which).

J is TRBJ1-5 and V is TRBV19; D is ambiguous. The CDR3 loop spans 16 amino acids. The germline V gene has CDR1 LNHDA and CDR2 SQIVND (reference sequence). Trimming removed 3 bases at V and 1 base at J, with 13 bases between. For the CDR3, the DNA is TGTGCCAGTAGTATCTCCGGACGGCTAAGCAATCAGCCCCAGCATTTT. This translates into CASSISGRLSNQPQHF.

This clonotype was counted many times. The rearrangement uses TRBV11-2 and TRBJ2-1; 10 bases are a match to TRBD2. The CDR3 length is 16 residues. The germline gives CDR1 SGHAT, CDR2 FQNNGV. The V gene end was trimmed by 2 bases and the J gene end by 4 bases; junction bases not matched to a gene: 5. The CDR3 protein is CASSLRISGGYNEQFF. CDR3 nucleotide sequence: TGTGCCAGCAGCTTACGGATTAGCGGGGGGTACAATGAGCAGTTCTTC.

This clonotype came up many times. The V gene is TRBV5-1, the J gene TRBJ1-2; D is ambiguous. V lost 2 bases and J lost 3, with 5 bases in between. Germline loops: CDR1 SGHRS, CDR2 YFSETQ. The CDR3 extends over 12 amino acids. For the CDR3, the DNA is TGCGCCAGCAGCTTAGGAGACTATGGCTACACCTTC. Protein sequence: CASSLGDYGYTF.

This clonotype was seen a handful of times. V and J are TRBV20-1 and TRBJ1-4, with D perhaps matching TRBD1 (5 bases). Germline-derived CDR1 and CDR2 are DFQATT and SNEGSKA (reference sequence). Trimming pared 4 bases from V and 2 bases from J, leaving 8 bases between. This CDR3 is 13 amino acids long. CDR3 sequence reads: CSATAGTNEKLFF. Written as DNA, the CDR3 is TGCAGTGCTACGGCAGGGACTAATGAAAAACTGTTTTTT.

At least ten counts were recorded for this clonotype. The chain is built from TRBV11-1 and TRBJ2-5; D may be TRBD2 (6 bases). The CDR3 spans 18 residues. Trimming took off 0 bases at V and 5 bases at J, with 22 bases between the two ends. Germline assignment: CDR1 SGHAT and CDR2 FQDESV (reference sequence). The DNA of the CDR3 is TGTGCCAGCAGCTTAGCTCTTGGGGAGGAGACCCTGTTGGAGACCCAGTACTTC. The encoded protein is CASSLALGEETLLETQYF.

This clonotype was counted at least ten times. The chain carries TRBV5-5 and TRBJ2-2; D is unresolved. CDR3 size: 16 residues. The germline CDR1 and CDR2 sequences are SGHKS and YYEKEE (reference sequence). V dropped 2 bases and J dropped 1 base, with 12 bases sitting between them. The CDR3 region is CASSFLARRNTGELFF. The CDR3 DNA reads as TGTGCCAGCAGCTTTTTGGCCCGGAGGAACACCGGGGAGCTGTTTTTT.

This clonotype was detected many times. This sequence joins TRBV12-3 or TRBV12-4 and TRBJ2-1, with a tentative D call TRBD2 (6 bases). The CDR3 contains 14 residues. Trimming removed 8 bases from V and 4 bases from J, with 15 bases in between. The CDR3: CASSLPGTYNEQFF. The CDR3 bases are TGTGCCAGCTCGCTCCCAGGGACTTACAATGAGCAGTTCTTC.

Many counts were recorded for this clonotype. The chain joins TRBV11-1 to TRBJ2-7; TRBD2 is a possible D gene (7 bases). This CDR3 contains 18 residues. The germline V gene encodes CDR1 SGHAT and CDR2 FQDESV (reference sequence). Trimming shortened V by 8 bases and J by 6 bases, and 32 bases separated the two germline ends. CDR3 in DNA: TGTGCCAGCCTGCCCGACGCAGGGGCAGCGGGAATAGCAGGCGAGCAGTACTTC. Translating gives CASLPDAGAAGIAGEQYF.

There are many counts of this clonotype. The chain combines TRBV4-2 with TRBJ2-2, with a possible D match to TRBD2 (5 bases). Between the trimmed V and J ends, which lost 1 base and 7 bases, there was a span of 10 bases. The CDR3 totals 14 residues. Per the germline V gene, CDR1 is LGHNA and CDR2 is YNFKEQ. The CDR3, as DNA: TGTGCCAGCAGCCAAGTGGGAGTTAGCGGGGAGCTGTTTTTT. Translation gives CASSQVGVSGELFF.